This T cell receptor beta chain was captured by sequencing in a study of blood T cells in healthy people across ages. The second PCR ran about 6 to 11 cycles with a sample-barcoded 5' primer and J-beta primers. TCRdb re-derived calls from the 5' RACE reads in MiXCR, one entry per CDR3 protein. The table records roughly 1.9 million distinct CDR3 sequences, 35% to 50% of them present only once. The CDR3 has 14 amino acids. V lost 4 bases and J 4 bases, leaving 11 bases between the germline ends. Points on this clonotype: As yet, its antigen is unknown.

Study-level findings and limits: Underestimates were what the diversity estimates from one million T cells were considered to be.

Sample: blood. This chain links TRBV12-3 or TRBV12-4 with TRBJ1-3; possibly TRBD1 for D (5 bases). The sequence derives from a human donor in good health. The CDR3 sequence: CASSSNGGGNTIYF. In DNA form, the CDR3 reads TGTGCCAGCAGTTCTAATGGGGGAGGAAACACCATATATTTT.